This T cell receptor (beta chain) was retrieved from a study of long-term antiretroviral therapy in people with HIV. General study results and limits: Possibly under older ART regimens, blood was drawn between about 2004 and 2018. Pre-ART-expanded clones dominated the repertoire at all time points.

This CDR3 is built from 15 residues. Germline V lookup: CDR1 MDHEN, CDR2 SYDVKM. J was trimmed by 3 bases and V by 6 bases; bases with no gene match: 10. Specimens held about 0.85-11 million cryopreserved PBMC prior to DNA extraction. Version v3.0 of the immunoSEQ assay was performed at survey level. Here immunoSEQ multiplex PCR was the method, and the copy in TCRdb shows in-frame clones only, minus some. The sample shows fewer than 40,000 clones, roughly 77% of them seen only once. Notes on this clone: Its specificity is unknown.

The chain uses TRBV28 and TRBJ2-7; 8 bases map to TRBD1. The sequences come from unsorted PBMCs, collected 1.9 years after starting antiretroviral therapy. The receptor was isolated from a man aged 18 to 35 with HIV. The DNA for the CDR3 is TGTGCCAGCAGCTCCGGACAGGGAAGCGACTACGAGCAGTACTTC. Its translation is CASSSGQGSDYEQYF.